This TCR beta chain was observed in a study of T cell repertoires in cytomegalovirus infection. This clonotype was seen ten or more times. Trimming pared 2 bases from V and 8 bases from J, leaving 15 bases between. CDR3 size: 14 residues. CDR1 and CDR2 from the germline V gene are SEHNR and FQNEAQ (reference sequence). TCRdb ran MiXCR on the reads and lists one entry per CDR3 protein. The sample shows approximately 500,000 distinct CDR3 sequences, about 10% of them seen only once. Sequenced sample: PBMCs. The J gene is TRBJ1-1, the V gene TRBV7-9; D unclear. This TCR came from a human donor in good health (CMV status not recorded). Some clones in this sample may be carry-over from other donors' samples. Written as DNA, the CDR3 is TGTGCCAGCAGCTTAAGCCTAGGGAAGGCGGAAGCTTTCTTT. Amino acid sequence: CASSLSLGKAEAFF. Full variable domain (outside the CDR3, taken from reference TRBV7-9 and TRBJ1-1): DTGVSQNPRHKITKRGQNVTFRCDPISEHNRLYWYRQTLGQGPEFLTYFQNEAQLEKSRLLSDRFSAERPKGSFSTLEIQRTEQGDSAMYLCASSLSLGKAEAFFGQGTRLTVV.